The sequence of this TCR beta chain was determined in a study of post-analysis software for immune sequencing data (dated by TCRdb to about 2015). Study-wide context: Disease courses on record covered relapsing-remitting, secondary progressive and progressive-relapsing multiple sclerosis, though some patients had no subtype annotation. A subset of samples was prepared in parallel using single-end sample barcoding, then pooled and co-amplified after Illumina adapter ligation. Patient repertoires were compared against ten to twelve previously published healthy control repertoires from donors aged about 6 to 27 years. Broader findings and caveats from the paper: The control group was slightly older than the multiple sclerosis patient group. Direct clustering with F measure revealed strong co-clustering of samples prepared in the same batch, which led to a batch-effect correction. A few TRBV segments, including TRBV5-6, TRBV5-1 and TRBV20-1, were significantly more frequent in patients than controls. Normalized Chao1 diversity was significantly lower in multiple sclerosis patients than controls, suggesting substantial peripheral T-cell clonal expansion.

V and J are truncated by 3 bases and 5 bases respectively, leaving an intervening sequence of 10 bases. The CDR3 runs 13 amino acids, cysteine and phenylalanine included. Of all the DNA, just the CDR3 is kept, 39 bases in frame from base 1. The germline V gene (reference sequence) specifies DFQATT as CDR1 and SNEGSKA as CDR2. Libraries were constructed by PCR. TCRdb names Illumina HiSeq 2500 as the instrument used. Unique molecular identifiers were incorporated into TCR beta cDNA libraries to reduce PCR and sequencing biases. Every 1 to 10 million input T cells yielded about 500,000 cDNA molecules, meaning each molecule approximated one T cell. The same protocol used for the earlier healthy control dataset was applied to prepare and sequence the patient libraries. Within a given batch, samples were prepared together, multiplexed and sequenced on the same HiSeq lane. The authors processed their data as follows. Raw barcoded reads were processed with MIGEC, discarding single-read molecular identifier groups before consensus assembly and CDR3 extraction. Clonotype tables were post-analysed with VDJtools, normalizing diversity by down-sampling all datasets to the smallest sample size. To correct batch-related cross-sample contamination, repertoire overlap clustering matched CDR3 amino acid sequences but not nucleotide sequences. In-frame beta chains were kept once TCRdb had trimmed the public reads at Q25 with fastp and called clones with MiXCR. Rows matching on CDR3 protein sequence are summarized as one entry with the most common DNA and genes. The V and J calls here are based on TCRdb, not the publication. In this sample the table shows about 460,000 distinct CDR3 sequences, roughly 45% of which occur a single time. The ten largest account for over 10% of the sample.

With respect to this clonotype: This receptor's antigen is unknown. The record has no base qualities; no much larger clone is one base away.

To demonstrate the VDJtools post-analysis software, TCR beta repertoires were profiled from the peripheral blood of 10 to 15 young patients with multiple sclerosis. The multiple sclerosis patients were children and adolescents ranging in age from 6 to 15 years. The source is a girl aged 5-17 years with multiple sclerosis. Sequenced input: blood. Recombination joined TRBV20-1 with TRBJ1-4; TRBD1 is a possible D gene, resting on 5 matching bases. CDR3 reads: CSARGPLNEKLFF. The nucleotide sequence reads as follows: TGCAGTGCTAGGGGGCCTCTCAATGAAAAACTGTTTTTT.